This entry lists 8 T cell receptor beta chains sequenced from one sample in a study of blood T cell repertoires in COVID-19 (TCRdb year 2020). The library came from the immunoSEQ multiplex PCR assay. The immuneACCESS repertoire file appears here via TCRdb, limited to in-frame rearrangements. These files lack a portion of the clones; in checked studies, under half of the deficit traces to unresolved V genes, and the cause of the others is not known. The sample profile shows some 350,000 clones; roughly 87% of them were found once. Together, the top ten hold 2.5% to 3% of the sample. Material for sequencing was PBMCs or T cells enriched from blood (not recorded which). The receptors shown here come from a woman in her 30s who had recovered from COVID-19.

This chain joins TRBV27 and TRBJ1-2; 7 bases match TRBD1. The trim removed 2 bases at V and 2 bases at J, leaving 17 bases unmatched. The CDR3 is 19 amino acids. From germline, CDR1 is MNHEY and CDR2 SMNVEV (reference sequence). The CDR3 reads CASSLRGSPNRDSNYGYTF. The CDR3 nucleotides are TGTGCCAGCAGTTTACGGGGGTCTCCCAACCGGGACAGCAACTATGGCTACACCTTC.

This chain links TRBV13 with TRBJ1-2, with 7 bases that match TRBD1. Per the germline V gene, CDR1 is PRHDT and CDR2 is FYEKMQ (reference sequence). CDR3 size: 18 residues. V was clipped by 0 bases and J by 0 bases; unmatched bases: 10. In DNA form, the CDR3 reads TGTGCCAGCAGCTTAGGCCACAGGGGTTTGATAGCTAACTATGGCTACACCTTC. It translates to CASSLGHRGLIANYGYTF.

This chain links TRBV6-1 with TRBJ2-1; TRBD2 is a possible D gene (6 bases). V was clipped by 3 bases and J by 5 bases, with 14 bases between them. Germline assignment: CDR1 MNHNS and CDR2 SASEGT. The CDR3 runs 15 residues. This CDR3 reads CASSDPWAGNNEQFF. CDR3 in DNA: TGTGCCAGCAGTGATCCGTGGGCGGGAAACAATGAGCAGTTCTTC.

The V call is TRBV2, the J call TRBJ1-1; D unclear. Germline V gene lookup returns CDR1 SNHLY and CDR2 FYNNEI. CDR3 length: 12 residues. Deletions cut 4 bases from V and 1 base from J, with 4 bases between. The CDR3 protein is CASSGRNTEAFF. For the CDR3, the DNA is TGTGCCAGCAGTGGGAGGAACACTGAAGCTTTCTTT.

CDR3 in DNA: TGTGCCTGGAGTGCCTCACGGGATGGCTACACCTTC. Amino acid sequence: CAWSASRDGYTF. J is TRBJ1-2 and V is TRBV30; D call uncertain. Germline values: CDR1 GTSNPN, CDR2 SVGIG (reference sequence). V was pared by 1 base and J by 6 bases, with 9 bases between. The length of the CDR3 is 12 residues.

The CDR3 region is CASSLVGARSTEAFF. In DNA, the CDR3 is TGTGCCAGCAGCTTGGTGGGGGCTCGGTCCACTGAAGCTTTCTTT. This chain uses TRBV5-8 with TRBJ1-1; perhaps TRBD1 as D (6 bases). CDR3 length equals 15 residues. Germline V lookup: CDR1 SGHTS, CDR2 YDEGEE. With 0 bases removed from V and 4 bases from J, the gap between germline ends came to 13 bases.

J is TRBJ1-1 and V is TRBV7-9; possible D gene TRBD1, 6 bases. The germline V gene has CDR1 SEHNR and CDR2 FQNEAQ (reference sequence). The V end was cut by 3 bases, the J end by 3 bases, with 11 bases between. CDR3 size: 14 residues. The CDR3 region has the DNA TGTGCCAGCAGCTTCAGGGGAGCGGACACTGAAGCTTTCTTT. This sequence encodes CASSFRGADTEAFF.

V is TRBV18 and J is TRBJ2-7; 9 bases are shared with TRBD2. CDR3 length equals 15 residues. Trimming removed 3 bases from V and 2 bases from J; junction bases left unmatched: 5. Per germline, CDR1 KGHSH and CDR2 LQKENI. The CDR3 here is CASSPKRGEAYEQYF. The CDR3 DNA reads TGTGCCAGCTCACCTAAGCGGGGGGAGGCCTACGAGCAGTACTTC.